The 29 T cell receptor beta chains reported below all come from one sample, sequenced in a study of shared clonotypes between healthy human individuals. TCRdb's copy holds only in-frame clones and misses some; the assay was immunoSEQ multiplex PCR. The sample records around 2,000,000 clones, 90% to 95% being singletons. Naive CD8 cells, CD45RO-negative and positively selected for CCR7, excluded terminally differentiated effector memory CD45RA+ cells. The sequenced material came from naive CD8+ T cells from PBMCs. These receptors came from a man younger than 35 in good health. Some clones in this sample may be carry-over from other donors' samples.

This clone was picked up one time. The genes are TRBV19 and TRBJ1-1; no clear D. CDR3 size: 17 residues. The germline gives CDR1 LNHDA, CDR2 SQIVND (reference sequence). V shed 1 base and J shed 0 bases, with 15 bases lying between them. This chain's CDR3 is CASSIVRRQGMNTEAFF. In DNA, the CDR3 is TGTGCCAGTAGTATAGTTCGGAGGCAAGGGATGAACACTGAAGCTTTCTTT.

This CDR3 is CASRLRPNTGELFF. In nucleotides, the CDR3 is TGCGCCAGCCGTCTACGCCCGAACACCGGGGAGCTGTTTTTT. The chain has TRBV4-1 and TRBJ2-2; D gene uncertain. Germline V lookup: CDR1 MGHRA, CDR2 YSYEKL. Trimming stripped 8 bases from V and 0 bases from J, with 10 bases between. CDR3 length equals 14 residues.

Here the CDR3 DNA reads TGTGCCACCAGCAGGTACCGCCCGGGACAGGGAAGGTCTGGGGCCAACGTCCTGACTTTC. Its protein product is CATSRYRPGQGRSGANVLTF. The rearrangement links TRBV15 to TRBJ2-6; the match to TRBD1 covers 9 bases. The V and J ends lost 3 bases and 1 base, in that order; junction bases with no gene match: 13. The CDR3 contains 20 residues. Germline V gene data show CDR1 as LNHNV and CDR2 as YYDKDF (reference sequence).

The chain links TRBV7-9 to TRBJ1-2; D unresolved. Trimming cost V 1 base and J 7 bases, with 13 bases left between them. Germline V lookup: CDR1 SEHNR, CDR2 FQNEAQ (reference sequence). The length of the CDR3 is 14 residues. In nucleotides, the CDR3 is TGTGCCAGCAGCTTAGGAGCCAGTCCCCTTGGCTACACCTTC. Encoded protein: CASSLGASPLGYTF.

J is TRBJ2-7 and V is TRBV7-6; 7 bases map to TRBD1. The germline gives CDR1 SGHVS, CDR2 FNYEAQ. The CDR3 is 14 residues long. V lost 4 bases and J lost 2; bases outside the gene matches: 5. The CDR3 region has the DNA TGTGCCAGCAGCTCTACGACAGGGCCCTACGAGCAGTACTTC. It translates to CASSSTTGPYEQYF.

The rearrangement links TRBV25-1 to TRBJ1-1; D gene unclear. This CDR3 is built from 10 residues. Trimming pared 3 bases from V and 10 bases from J, leaving 6 bases between. Germline CDR1 is MGHDK and CDR2 is SYGVNS. This CDR3 reads CASSEEVAFF. For the CDR3, the DNA is TGTGCCAGCAGTGAGGAGGTAGCTTTCTTT.

The chain couples TRBV9 to TRBJ2-2; the match to TRBD2 covers 8 bases. This CDR3 is 18 amino acids long. Trimming took 4 bases from V and 0 from J; bases not matched to a gene: 11. CDR1 and CDR2 from the germline V gene are SGDLS and YYNGEE. The CDR3: CASSLRGGREANTGELFF. CDR3 DNA sequence: TGTGCCAGCAGCCTTCGTGGGGGGCGGGAGGCGAACACCGGGGAGCTGTTTTTT.

This chain links TRBV5-5 with TRBJ2-3; 11 nucleotides line up with TRBD2. The CDR3 sequence is 15 residues long. Germline V CDR1 and CDR2: SGHKS, YYEKEE (reference sequence). The ends lost 2 bases at V and 3 bases at J; junction bases unmatched: 2. The CDR3 protein is CASSFSSGRTDTQYF. CDR3 DNA sequence: TGTGCCAGCAGCTTTTCTAGCGGGAGGACAGATACGCAGTATTTT.

The genes are TRBV10-1 and TRBJ2-2; 9 nucleotides align to TRBD1. This CDR3 is 17 amino acids long. V lost 6 bases and J lost 3; bases outside the gene matches: 11. Germline V gene lookup returns CDR1 WNHNN and CDR2 SYGVQD (reference sequence). As DNA, the CDR3 is TGCGCCAGCAGCGGAGCGTACCGGACAGGGGACACCGGGGAGCTGTTTTTT. Its translation is CASSGAYRTGDTGELFF.

This sequence joins TRBV6-7 and TRBJ1-3, with a possible D match to TRBD1 (6 bases). TRBV6-7 counts as an open reading frame of uncertain function. V lost 0 bases to trimming and J lost 0 bases, with 12 bases between them. The CDR3 loop spans 17 amino acids. The CDR3 region is CASSYSPDRRSGNTIYF. The CDR3 bases are TGTGCCAGCAGTTACTCGCCAGACAGGCGCTCTGGAAACACCATATATTTT.

The chain links TRBV14 to TRBJ2-5, with TRBD1 as a possible D gene (5 bases). CDR3 size: 16 residues. Germline values: CDR1 SGHDN, CDR2 FVKESK. Trimming left V 3 bases short and J 1 base short, with 15 bases between. The CDR3 DNA reads as TGTGCCAGCAGCCAGGCTTTGACAGTCCTCCAAGAGACCCAGTACTTC. Translated: CASSQALTVLQETQYF.

This rearrangement joins TRBV11-2 to TRBJ2-7; 8 bases map to TRBD1. The CDR3 sequence is 14 residues long. The germline V gene has CDR1 SGHAT and CDR2 FQNNGV. The V and J ends lost 1 base and 6 bases, in that order; junction bases with no gene match: 5. In DNA form, the CDR3 reads TGTGCCAGCAGCTTAGTAGGACAGGGACTCGAGCAGTACTTC. Its protein is CASSLVGQGLEQYF.

This chain connects TRBV5-5 to TRBJ1-5, with D unresolved. The V and J ends lost 0 bases and 0 bases respectively, with 7 bases between them. CDR1 is SGHKS and CDR2 is YYEKEE in the germline V gene (reference sequence). The CDR3 is 15 amino acids. The CDR3 region has the DNA TGTGCCAGCAGCTTGGAATCGGGTAGCAATCAGCCCCAGCATTTT. Protein sequence: CASSLESGSNQPQHF. Using reference TRBV5-5 and TRBJ1-5 for the parts outside the CDR3, the full variable domain is DAGVTQSPTHLIKTRGQQVTLRCSPISGHKSVSWYQQVLGQGPQFIFQYYEKEERGRGNFPDRFSARQFPNYSSELNVNALLLGDSALYLCASSLESGSNQPQHFGDGTRLSIL.

This chain joins TRBV5-1 and TRBJ1-2; 7 nucleotides line up with TRBD1. CDR1 is SGHRS and CDR2 is YFSETQ in the germline V gene. The CDR3 loop spans 14 amino acids. Unmatched junction bases numbered 7, after V lost 2 bases and J lost 6 bases. CDR3 amino acids: CASSFDRVKDGYTF. For the CDR3, the DNA is TGCGCCAGCAGCTTTGACAGGGTAAAGGATGGCTACACCTTC.

On this clone: The same CDR3 arises from other DNA sequences in this sample as well. V and J are TRBV27 and TRBJ2-1, with D maybe TRBD1 (5 bases). Germline values: CDR1 MNHEY, CDR2 SMNVEV (reference sequence). Between the trimmed V and J ends, which lost 4 bases and 0 bases, there was a span of 7 bases. The CDR3 is 14 residues long. The CDR3 DNA sequence: TGTGCCAGCAGTTGGCAGGGCTCCTACAATGAGCAGTTCTTC. This codes for CASSWQGSYNEQFF.

The chain recombines TRBV19 with TRBJ2-7; 7 positions match TRBD2. With V trimmed by 5 bases and J by 5 bases, 12 bases remained unmatched. This CDR3 is built from 15 residues. CDR1 and CDR2 (germline): LNHDA, SQIVND (reference sequence). The CDR3 DNA is TGTGCCAGTAGTTTGATGCCCGGGACTACGCACGAGCAGTACTTC. Its protein product is CASSLMPGTTHEQYF.

V gene TRBV11-2 combines with J gene TRBJ1-1, with 9 bases that match TRBD1. The junction had 5 bases not matched to a gene; V was cut back by 5 bases and J by 4 bases. From germline, CDR1 is SGHAT and CDR2 FQNNGV. The CDR3 has 14 residues. The CDR3 DNA reads TGTGCCAGCAGCGGGACAGGGTCCAGCACTGAAGCTTTCTTT. It codes for CASSGTGSSTEAFF.

The chain carries TRBV18 and TRBJ1-2, with no clear D. The CDR3 contains 13 residues. Germline V lookup: CDR1 KGHSH, CDR2 LQKENI. V dropped 3 bases and J dropped 4 bases, with 9 bases sitting between them. CDR3 bases: TGTGCCAGCTCACCGGAGGAAACCTATGGCTACACCTTC. Protein: CASSPEETYGYTF.

With respect to this clone: The germline gene is not matched at one end of the junction; a read error may be the cause. The chain couples TRBV7-2 to TRBJ1-2; no clear D. The CDR3 consists of 16 residues. Germline values: CDR1 SGHTA, CDR2 FQGNSA. The CDR3 coding sequence is TGTGCCAGCACCTTAATTGTTGGCACAGTCAAGGATGGCTACACCTTC. Encoded protein: CASTLIVGTVKDGYTF.

The CDR3 spells CATSIDRGLGYTF. CDR3 bases: TGTGCCACCAGCATTGACAGGGGGCTTGGCTACACCTTC. The V call is TRBV15, the J call TRBJ1-2; 10 bases line up with TRBD1. The CDR3 is 13 amino acids. V lost 4 bases, J lost 7 bases, and 3 bases stayed unmatched. Germline V gene sequence: CDR1 LNHNV, CDR2 YYDKDF (reference sequence).

This clone was counted a single time. Here the CDR3 reads CASSFFPGGGTDTQYF. For the CDR3, the DNA is TGTGCCAGCAGCTTTTTTCCGGGAGGTGGCACAGATACGCAGTATTTT. V gene TRBV11-2 combines with J gene TRBJ2-3; 7 nucleotides line up with TRBD2. The junction had 7 bases not matched to a gene; V was cut back by 3 bases and J by 1 base. CDR3 length: 16 residues. Germline V CDR1 and CDR2: SGHAT, FQNNGV.

Concerning this clone itself: Distinct nucleotide sequences in the sample also encode this CDR3. The V and J genes are TRBV14 and TRBJ2-3; D unresolved. This CDR3 is 14 amino acids long. Germline CDR1 is SGHDN and CDR2 is FVKESK. The V and J ends lost 4 bases and 0 bases respectively, with 8 bases between them. DNA for the CDR3: TGTGCCAGCAGCCGTTTAGCAAGCACAGATACGCAGTATTTT. This encodes CASSRLASTDTQYF.

This clone was seen only once. The chain employs TRBV5-8 and TRBJ2-7; unclear D gene. CDR1 and CDR2 from the germline V gene are SGHTS and YDEGEE. This CDR3 contains 13 residues. Deletions cut 4 bases from V and 2 bases from J, with 10 bases between. CDR3 loop: CASSPTVTYEQYF. The CDR3 nucleotides are TGTGCCAGCAGCCCTACGGTCACCTACGAGCAGTACTTC.

This chain connects TRBV6-5 to TRBJ2-2; D gene uncertain. The CDR3 runs 13 residues. In germline, CDR1 is MNHEY, CDR2 SVGAGI. Trimming shortened V by 2 bases and J by 7 bases, and 8 bases separated the two germline ends. The CDR3 nucleotides read TGTGCCAGCAGTTACAATTGGGGCGGGGAGCTGTTTTTT. Amino acid sequence: CASSYNWGGELFF.

Concerning this clone itself: This same CDR3 is encoded by further DNA sequences in the sample. This sequence joins TRBV27 and TRBJ2-6; no definite D call. This CDR3 contains 13 residues. The germline V gene encodes CDR1 MNHEY and CDR2 SMNVEV (reference sequence). V was cut by 6 bases and J by 0 bases, with 3 bases left in between. CDR3 in DNA: TGTGCCAGCAGCGACTCTGGGGCCAACGTCCTGACTTTC. Translating it yields CASSDSGANVLTF.

V and J are TRBV4-1 and TRBJ2-7, with D tentatively TRBD1 (5 bases). The CDR3 contains 14 residues. The V end was cut by 0 bases, the J end by 3 bases, with 9 bases between. In germline, CDR1 is MGHRA, CDR2 YSYEKL. CDR3 region: CASSQESRDYEQYF. CDR3 nucleotide sequence: TGCGCCAGCAGCCAAGAGTCCAGGGACTACGAGCAGTACTTC.

The chain carries TRBV14 and TRBJ2-1; TRBD2 matches at 10 bases. V lost 2 bases, J lost 8 bases, and 6 bases stayed unmatched. The CDR3 contains 15 residues. CDR1 is SGHDN and CDR2 is FVKESK in the germline V gene. The CDR3 here is CASSQKREGIYEQFF. Here the CDR3 DNA reads TGTGCCAGCAGCCAAAAGCGGGAGGGCATCTATGAGCAGTTCTTC.

The rearrangement links TRBV18 to TRBJ1-5, with 7 bases fitting TRBD1. The germline V gene has CDR1 KGHSH and CDR2 LQKENI. Losses at the gene ends were 2 bases for V and 10 bases for J; bases not matched to a gene: 11. The CDR3 totals 15 residues. DNA for the CDR3: TGTGCCAGCTCACCAGGGGGTGGCAGGGGGGAACCCCAGCATTTT. This gives the protein CASSPGGGRGEPQHF.

The V gene is TRBV10-2, the J gene TRBJ1-1; no firm D call. V shed 8 bases and J shed 9 bases, with 22 bases lying between them. CDR1 is WSHSY and CDR2 is SAAADI in the germline V gene. CDR3 length: 14 residues. CDR3: CASGPSARSEKAFF. The CDR3 coding sequence is TGCGCCAGCGGACCGTCAGCGCGGTCGGAGAAAGCTTTCTTT.